A selection of T cell receptor beta chains follows, all from one sample in a study of T cells in Graves' hyperthyroidism and ophthalmopathy. MiXCR, applied by TCRdb to the multiplex PCR reads, yields one record per CDR3 protein. This sample has around 50,000 distinct CDR3 sequences, with over 40% found just once. Sequencing was performed on blood. These receptors were obtained from a woman in her fifties or sixties with Graves' ophthalmopathy. The CDR3 runs from the conserved cysteine through the conserved F or W. Fields, in order: clone size, J gene, V gene, D gene, CDR3 DNA, CDR3 protein. D genes are given only for firm matches. A row's size may be missing; if present it is once, few, many or a size class.

>.|TRBJ1-4|TRBV3-1|.
TGTGCCAGCAGCTTGGGGTATGGGGGTGAAAAACTGTTTTTT
CASSLGYGGEKLFF
>many|TRBJ1-1|TRBV19|.
TGTGCCAGTAGTATTTTACGGGCTGGGGGAGGTACTGAAGCTTTCTTT
CASSILRAGGGTEAFF
>.|TRBJ2-5|TRBV5-5|.
TGTGCCAGCAGCTTGACAGGGACAGAGACCCAGTACTTC
CASSLTGTETQYF
>once|TRBJ2-5|TRBV20-1|TRBD1
TGCAGTGCCCCTCGGGACAGGGGTTTCAATGAGACCCAGTACTTC
CSAPRDRGFNETQYF
>.|TRBJ2-2|TRBV10-2|.
TGCGCCAGCACCCATCGGGGGACCGGGGAGCTGTTTTTT
CASTHRGTGELFF
>many|TRBJ1-1|TRBV7-9|.
TGTGCCAGCAGCACCTCTATTTCGGCGGTCCCTGAAGCTTTCTTT
CASSTSISAVPEAFF
>many|TRBJ1-5|TRBV6-5|.
TGTGCCAGCAGTTACTCGAGGGTGAATAGCAATCAGCCCCAGCATTTT
CASSYSRVNSNQPQHF
>few|TRBJ2-7|TRBV15|TRBD1
TGTGCCACCAGCAACAGGGGGCAAGAGCAGTACTTC
CATSNRGQEQYF
>once|TRBJ1-5|TRBV5-8|.
TGTGCCAGCAGCTTTTATTCAGGGGCAACGAGCAATCAGCCCCAGCATTTT
CASSFYSGATSNQPQHF
>.|TRBJ2-7|TRBV7-2|.
TGTGCCAGCAGCTTACCAGGGGTTGCCTACGAGCAGTACTTC
CASSLPGVAYEQYF
>many|TRBJ1-2|TRBV12-5|.
TGTGCTAGTGGTTCACGACCCTATGGCTACACCTTC
CASGSRPYGYTF
>many|TRBJ2-3|TRBV10-3|TRBD2
TGTGCCATCAGTTGGGAGGGAGCGGGAGTAGATACGCAGTATTTT
CAISWEGAGVDTQYF
>.|TRBJ2-7|TRBV18|.
TGTGCCAGCTCACCCACCATTAGCGACGAGCAGTACTTC
CASSPTISDEQYF
>many|TRBJ2-7|TRBV5-1|TRBD2
TGCGCCAGCAGCTTGGGATCGGGACTAGCCTCCTACGAGCAGTACTTC
CASSLGSGLASYEQYF
>few|TRBJ1-3|TRBV7-2|.
TGCGCCAGCAGCCAAGATCCTCAGGGAGGCATCTCTGGAAACACCATATATTTT
CASSQDPQGGISGNTIYF
>.|TRBJ2-1|TRBV25-1|.
TGTGCCAGCAGTGAGGTGGGGTTAGAGCTTGAGCAGTTCTTC
CASSEVGLELEQFF
>many|TRBJ2-7|TRBV5-1|.
TGCGCCAGCAGCTTGGACACGACCTACGAGCAGTACTTC
CASSLDTTYEQYF
>many|TRBJ2-3|TRBV6-1|.
TGTGCCAGCAGTGAAGAGGTCGGCAGCACAGATACGCAGTATTTT
CASSEEVGSTDTQYF
>.|TRBJ1-2|TRBV5-1|.
TGCGCCAGCAGCTCGGACTCTAACTATGGCTACACCTTC
CASSSDSNYGYTF
>many|TRBJ2-4|TRBV5-1|.
TGCGCCAGCAGCCCCGACGTGGGCCTGGGCATTCAGTACTTC
CASSPDVGLGIQYF
>.|TRBJ2-2|TRBV7-3|TRBD1
TGTGCCAGCAGCTCGACAGGGTCCGGGGAGCTGTTTTTT
CASSSTGSGELFF
>.|TRBJ2-5|TRBV7-8|TRBD1
TGTGCCAGCTCTAAAGAGGGGGCGTGGGAGACCCAGTACTTC
CASSKEGAWETQYF
>many|TRBJ2-7|TRBV15|.
TGTGCCACCAGCAGAGGCCCGGGGAGCTCCTACGAGCAGTACTTC
CATSRGPGSSYEQYF
>.|TRBJ2-7|TRBV7-9|TRBD1
TGTGCCAGCAGCCACCCCCCGGGACAGGGGTCCCATGAGCAGTACTTC
CASSHPPGQGSHEQYF
>many|TRBJ2-3|TRBV2|.
TGTGCCAGCACGGAGGGGGGGGGGGGCACAGATACGCAGTATTTT
CASTEGGGGTDTQYF
>few|TRBJ1-6|TRBV27|.
TGTGCCAGCAGTTTATCGGGATTGCCAGGGCTTACCTATAATTCACCCCTCCACTTT
CASSLSGLPGLTYNSPLHF
>.|TRBJ2-7|TRBV9|TRBD1
TGTGCCAGCAGCGCCCGGGACAGCACTAACGAGCAGTACTTC
CASSARDSTNEQYF
>.|TRBJ2-3|TRBV9|.
TGTGCCAGCAGCGCGAGAGTGGGGGAGATCACAGATACGCAGTATTTT
CASSARVGEITDTQYF
>.|TRBJ2-1|TRBV6-1|.
TGTGCCAGCAGTTTACCGGGACACAACTACAATGAGCAGTTCTTC
CASSLPGHNYNEQFF
>many|TRBJ2-1|TRBV4-1|.
TGCGCCAGCAGCCCCAAGCATGAGCAGTTCTTC
CASSPKHEQFF
>.|TRBJ2-2|TRBV27|TRBD2
TGTGCCAGCAGTTTTGGGGGGGGGTATGGTTCCGGGGAGCTGTTTTTT
CASSFGGGYGSGELFF
>medium-sized|TRBJ1-2|TRBV5-5|TRBD1
TGTGCCAGCAACGGACAGGCGGACTATGGCTACACCTTC
CASNGQADYGYTF
>once|TRBJ2-3|TRBV15|.
TGTGCCACCAGCAGTGACGGGGCATCAGGCACAGATACGCAGTATTTT
CATSSDGASGTDTQYF
>many|TRBJ1-6|TRBV6-5|TRBD1
TGTGCCAGCAGTCCGCGGACAGGGAATGGAGTTGGATCACCCCTCCACTTT
CASSPRTGNGVGSPLHF
>.|TRBJ2-5|TRBV9|TRBD2
TGTGCCAGCAGCGTATCCGGACTAGCGGTTCAAGAGACCCAGTACTTC
CASSVSGLAVQETQYF
>.|TRBJ2-1|TRBV10-3|TRBD1
TGTGCCTGGAGTGAGTCCGGGACAGGGGGCGTAGGGAGGTTCGATGAGCAGTTCTTC
CAWSESGTGGVGRFDEQFF
>many|TRBJ2-5|TRBV6-2/TRBV6-3|TRBD2
TGTGCCAGCAGTTACCCGGGACTAGCGTCACAGTACTTC
CASSYPGLASQYF
>many|TRBJ1-1|TRBV2|.
TGTGCCAGCGGGACGAACACTGAAGCTTTCTTT
CASGTNTEAFF
>.|TRBJ2-3|TRBV24-1|TRBD2
TGTGCCACCAGTGACCAAAGCGGGGGGGGCCAAGGTACGCAGTATTTT
CATSDQSGGGQGTQYF
>.|TRBJ2-1|TRBV10-3|.
TGTGCCATCAGTGTAGAGGGGGCGGGAAATGAGCAGTTCTTC
CAISVEGAGNEQFF
>many|TRBJ1-5|TRBV6-2/TRBV6-3|TRBD1
TGTGCCAGCAGTGACAGGGGTCTCCATAGCAATCAGCCCCAGCATTTT
CASSDRGLHSNQPQHF
>many|TRBJ2-2|TRBV2|TRBD1
TGTGCCAGCAGTGACGCGACAGGGGGCACCGGGGAGCTGTTTTTT
CASSDATGGTGELFF
>.|TRBJ2-7|TRBV20-1|.
TGCAGTGCTAGTCCCCGGGATGGCAGGCCTTACGAGCGGTACTTC
CSASPRDGRPYERYF
>.|TRBJ2-6|TRBV2|TRBD2
TGTGCCAGCAGTGACCGGGGGGGGTCGGGGGCCAACGTCCTGACTTTC
CASSDRGGSGANVLTF
>.|TRBJ2-7|TRBV7-8|TRBD2
TGCGCTAGCGGCTTCGGCAGAAACCTAATGAGCTCCTACGAGCAGTACTTC
CASGFGRNLMSSYEQYF
>.|TRBJ2-1|TRBV29-1|TRBD2
TGCAGCAGTTTCACTAGCGGGAGGAATGAGCAGTTCTTC
CSSFTSGRNEQFF
>many|TRBJ2-1|TRBV5-1|.
TGCGCCAGCAGCTTAAGTAGCGGCGCGGGTAATGAGCAGTTCTTC
CASSLSSGAGNEQFF
>many|TRBJ2-5|TRBV4-2|TRBD2
TGTGCCAGCAGCCAGCGGGGGGAACAAGAGACCCAGTACTTC
CASSQRGEQETQYF
>.|TRBJ1-1|TRBV4-1|.
TGCGCCAGCAGCCAAGATCAGAATTTACAGGGAGAACAAGCTTTCTTT
CASSQDQNLQGEQAFF
>.|TRBJ2-7|TRBV15|.
TGTGCCACCAGCAGCCCCGGGATATACGAGCAGTACTTC
CATSSPGIYEQYF
>many|TRBJ2-1|TRBV20-1|TRBD2
TGCAGTGCTAGAGATACACTAGCGGGAGTAAATGAGCAGTTCTTC
CSARDTLAGVNEQFF
>.|TRBJ2-6|TRBV7-9|TRBD1
TGTGCCAGCAGCTTAGCATTGGGACAGGGAGACTCTGGGGCCAACGTCCTGACTTTC
CASSLALGQGDSGANVLTF
>many|TRBJ2-1|TRBV12-3/TRBV12-4|TRBD1
TGTGCCAGCAGTCCGGGACAGGGCCCCTACAATGAGCAGTTCTTC
CASSPGQGPYNEQFF
>many|TRBJ1-4|TRBV7-2|TRBD1
TGTGCCAGCAGCTCCACCGGGACAGGGCGCGAAAAACTGTTTTTT
CASSSTGTGREKLFF
>many|TRBJ2-5|TRBV7-2|TRBD2
TGTGCCAGCAGCTTAGCGGGCGCGGGGGAAGAGACCCAGTACTTC
CASSLAGAGEETQYF
>few|TRBJ1-5|TRBV7-2|.
TGTGCCAGCAGCTTAGGGACTAGCGCCTACGAGCATTTT
CASSLGTSAYEHF
>many|TRBJ2-1|TRBV6-6|TRBD2
TGTGCCAGCACTTTAGCGGGAGCGGTTGAGCAGTTCTTC
CASTLAGAVEQFF